The sequence of this T cell receptor (beta chain) was determined in a study of CD8 T cells in Susac syndrome. Remarks on this clonotype: What it binds is unknown.

This CDR3 is built from 14 residues. In germline, CDR1 is SGDLS, CDR2 YYNGEE. V gave up 5 bases and J gave up 1 base, with 11 bases separating them. Overall study findings and caveats: The relatively small number of individuals in the TCR sequencing and HLA analysis was acknowledged by the study.

Random hexamers primed reverse transcription of 0.5 to 1 ug RNA. An immunoSEQ multiplex PCR amplified TCR beta CDR3 over 54 Vbeta and 13 Jbeta. TCRdb redid the calling of the immunoSEQ multiplex PCR reads with MiXCR, one entry per CDR3 protein. The data hold 140,000 or so distinct CDR3 sequences, with about 95% observed a single time. Negative isolation yielded the CD8+ and CD4+ T cells, while FACS enriched the TEMRA cells. This sequence was found in a human donor with multiple sclerosis. The chain recombines TRBV9 with TRBJ2-3; maybe TRBD2 (5 bases). The sequenced sample was CD4+ T cells from PBMCs. This CDR3 reads CASSRDSGTDTQYF. The CDR3 coding sequence is TGTGCCAGCAGTCGGGATTCGGGCACAGATACGCAGTATTTT.